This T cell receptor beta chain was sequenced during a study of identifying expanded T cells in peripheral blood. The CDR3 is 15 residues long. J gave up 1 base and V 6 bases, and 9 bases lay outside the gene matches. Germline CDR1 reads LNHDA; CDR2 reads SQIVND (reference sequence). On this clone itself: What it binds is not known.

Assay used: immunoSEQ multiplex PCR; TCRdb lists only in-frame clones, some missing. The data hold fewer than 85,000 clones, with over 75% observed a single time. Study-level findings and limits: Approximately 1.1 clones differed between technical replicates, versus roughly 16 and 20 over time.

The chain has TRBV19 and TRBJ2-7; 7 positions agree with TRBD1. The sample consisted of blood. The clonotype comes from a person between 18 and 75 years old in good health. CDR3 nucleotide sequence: TGTGCCAGTAGCCAAAATCGACAGGGATCCTACGAGCAGTACTTC. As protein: CASSQNRQGSYEQYF.